These 28 T cell receptor beta chains originate from one sample sequenced in a study of blood T cell repertoires in COVID-19. Repertoires were generated with immunoSEQ multiplex PCR, while TCRdb's copy carries only in-frame clones and drops some. Among 100,000 to 150,000 clones, approximately 83% were seen once, and the ten largest hold around 15%. Sequencing was carried out using peripheral blood. These receptors came from a woman aged 45-65 years with acute or convalescent COVID-19.

The chain's CDR3 is CASSHKQGMAEAFF. The CDR3 bases are TGCGCCAGCAGTCATAAGCAGGGGATGGCTGAAGCTTTCTTT. The V gene is TRBV23-1, the J gene TRBJ1-1, with TRBD1 as a possible D gene (6 bases). TRBV23-1 is treated as an ORF (open reading frame) with a function not yet certain. The CDR3 sequence is 14 residues long. Trimming shortened V by 3 bases and J by 6 bases, and 14 bases separated the two germline ends.

J is TRBJ1-5 and V is TRBV5-1; D is undetermined. Germline V lookup: CDR1 SGHRS, CDR2 YFSETQ. This CDR3 is 14 amino acids long. V was pared by 0 bases and J by 1 base, with 5 bases between. This chain's CDR3 is CASSLDWSNQPQHF. DNA for the CDR3: TGCGCCAGCAGCTTGGACTGGAGCAATCAGCCCCAGCATTTT.

The sample holds a few counts of this clone. This chain's CDR3 is CASRSRTQNTEAFF. DNA for the CDR3: TGTGCCAGTCGGAGTCGGACACAGAACACTGAAGCTTTCTTT. V gene TRBV6-5 combines with J gene TRBJ1-1, with TRBD1 as a possible D gene (5 bases). This CDR3 comprises 14 residues. The V end was cut by 9 bases, the J end by 1 base, with 15 bases between. Germline CDR1 reads MNHEY; CDR2 reads SVGAGI.

This clone was found a few times. V gene TRBV11-2 combines with J gene TRBJ1-4, with D possibly being TRBD1 (5 bases). Germline CDR1 and CDR2: SGHAT and FQNNGV. V lost 6 bases and J lost 5, with 16 bases in between. CDR3 length equals 15 residues. The CDR3 nucleotides read TGTGCCAGCAGTCATGCGGCAGGGTCGAATGAAAAACTGTTTTTT. Amino acids: CASSHAAGSNEKLFF.

This clone was seen a few times. The V call is TRBV7-6, the J call TRBJ2-2, with D perhaps TRBD2 (6 bases). CDR3 length: 16 residues. Germline lookup yields CDR1 SGHVS and CDR2 FNYEAQ. Between the trimmed V and J ends, which lost 3 bases and 5 bases, there was a span of 16 bases. CDR3: CASSLGRGLRTGELFF. The CDR3 DNA is TGTGCCAGCAGCTTGGGGCGGGGATTGAGGACCGGGGAGCTGTTTTTT.

The V and J genes are TRBV20-1 and TRBJ1-1; D may be TRBD1 (5 bases). The CDR3 contains 11 residues. CDR1 is DFQATT and CDR2 is SNEGSKA in the germline V gene (reference sequence). The CDR3, as DNA: TGCAGGGGTTCCGGGGGCACTGAAGCTTTCTTT. It codes for CRGSGGTEAFF.

This chain links TRBV6-4 with TRBJ1-1; D call uncertain. Trimming removed 8 bases at V and 2 bases at J, with 15 bases between. CDR1 and CDR2 (germline): MRHNA, SNTAGT. This CDR3 has 14 residues. CDR3 sequence: CASGFPGRNTEAFF. CDR3 nucleotide sequence: TGTGCCAGCGGCTTTCCGGGTCGTAACACTGAAGCTTTCTTT.

The chain has TRBV19 and TRBJ1-6; 10 bases are shared with TRBD1. Trimming cost V 4 bases and J 10 bases; bases outside gene matches: 7. This CDR3 region has 15 residues. The germline V gene has CDR1 LNHDA and CDR2 SQIVND (reference sequence). The CDR3, as DNA: TGTGCCAGTAGTAGACAGGGGGCAGAGGTATCACCCCTCCACTTT. This gives the protein CASSRQGAEVSPLHF. Filled out from reference TRBV19 and TRBJ1-6, the complete variable domain reads DGGITQSPKYLFRKEGQNVTLSCEQNLNHDAMYWYRQDPGQGLRLIYYSQIVNDFQKGDIAEGYSVSREKKESFPLTVTSAQKNPTAFYLCASSRQGAEVSPLHFGNGTRLTVT.

The chain couples TRBV5-4 to TRBJ2-2; D unresolved. The CDR3 extends over 11 amino acids. V dropped 4 bases and J dropped 5 bases, with 3 bases sitting between them. Germline-derived CDR1 and CDR2 are SGHNT and YYREEE (reference sequence). The CDR3 coding sequence is TGTGCCAGCAGCCGTACCGGGGAGCTGTTTTTT. Its translation is CASSRTGELFF.

This clone has only a few counts. This chain links TRBV6-6 with TRBJ1-1; a possible D gene is TRBD1 (6 bases). CDR3 length equals 12 residues. The germline V gene has CDR1 MNHNY and CDR2 SVGAGI (reference sequence). V was pared by 2 bases and J by 10 bases, with 11 bases between. In DNA, the CDR3 is TGTGCCAGCAGTTACGGGGGCGGAGGAGCTTTCTTT. Amino acids: CASSYGGGGAFF.

A single count supports this clone. The genes are TRBV18 and TRBJ1-2, with 11 positions matching TRBD1. Per germline, CDR1 KGHSH and CDR2 LQKENI. This CDR3 region has 17 residues. The trim removed 3 bases at V and 6 bases at J, leaving 12 bases unmatched. CDR3 DNA: TGTGCCAGCTCACCTAATACCGGGACAGGGGGTTTGGATGGCTACACCTTC. This translates into CASSPNTGTGGLDGYTF. Based on the CDR3 plus reference TRBV18 and TRBJ1-2, the full variable domain is NAGVMQNPRHLVRRRGQEARLRCSPMKGHSHVYWYRQLPEEGLKFMVYLQKENIIDESGMPKERFSAEFPKEGPSILRIQQVVRGDSAAYFCASSPNTGTGGLDGYTFGSGTRLTVV.

This chain links TRBV10-1 with TRBJ1-2; unclear D gene. V lost 4 bases and J lost 4, with 10 bases in between. The CDR3 covers 13 residues. Germline V gene sequence: CDR1 WNHNN, CDR2 SYGVQD (reference sequence). The CDR3 DNA is TGCGCCAGCAGTGCTTCGGGAAGCTATGGCTACACCTTC. Its translation is CASSASGSYGYTF.

This rearrangement joins TRBV6-5 to TRBJ2-3; the D is unclear. The CDR3 covers 14 residues. Germline CDR1 is MNHEY and CDR2 is SVGAGI. V lost 2 bases to trimming and J lost 6 bases, with 12 bases between them. The CDR3 sequence is CASSYHSLGDTQYF. The CDR3 region has the DNA TGTGCCAGCAGTTACCACAGTTTAGGTGATACGCAGTATTTT.

This clone was counted once. This chain uses TRBV5-1 with TRBJ1-1; a possible D gene is TRBD1 (5 bases). V was clipped by 5 bases and J by 7 bases, with 9 bases between them. The CDR3 spans 11 residues. Per the germline V gene, CDR1 is SGHRS and CDR2 is YFSETQ. The CDR3 reads CASRGHDEAFF. CDR3 coding DNA: TGCGCCAGCAGGGGGCATGATGAAGCTTTCTTT.

The chain carries TRBV11-2 and TRBJ2-1; tentative D call: TRBD1 (6 bases). The CDR3 totals 14 residues. Trimming removed 2 bases at V and 13 bases at J, with 18 bases between. Germline loops: CDR1 SGHAT, CDR2 FQNNGV. The CDR3 region is CASSLLREQGFQFF. CDR3 in DNA: TGTGCCAGCAGCTTACTGCGAGAACAGGGTTTTCAGTTCTTC.

The sample holds a few counts of this clone. The chain is built from TRBV15 and TRBJ1-6; 7 bases are a match to TRBD1. In germline, CDR1 is LNHNV, CDR2 YYDKDF (reference sequence). V shed 0 bases, J shed 9 bases, and the junction held 8 bases outside the gene matches. The CDR3 consists of 16 residues. The CDR3 loop reads CATSRDQGDRASPLHF. CDR3 sequence (DNA): TGTGCCACCAGCAGAGATCAAGGAGACAGGGCTTCACCCCTCCACTTT.

Here the CDR3 reads CASSELDRRAVYGYTF. The CDR3 nucleotides read TGTGCCAGCAGTGAACTCGACCGCAGGGCGGTGTATGGCTACACCTTC. The chain joins TRBV6-1 to TRBJ1-2; TRBD1 is a possible D gene (5 bases). This CDR3 region has 16 residues. Deletions cut 2 bases from V and 5 bases from J, with 18 bases between. The V gene's germline CDR1 is MNHNS and CDR2 SASEGT.

This rearrangement joins TRBV29-1 to TRBJ2-7; TRBD1 might be the D (5 bases). Per germline, CDR1 SQVTM and CDR2 ANQGSEA. Trimming stripped 1 base from V and 4 bases from J, with 23 bases between. The CDR3 spans 17 residues. CDR3 DNA: TGCAGCGTTGAAGGGCTTCAGGGTTCTTCTGCATCTTACGAGCAGTACTTC. Protein product: CSVEGLQGSSASYEQYF.

The chain combines TRBV4-1 with TRBJ1-6; 7 positions agree with TRBD1. The CDR3 extends over 15 amino acids. Germline CDR1 and CDR2: MGHRA and YSYEKL. V lost 0 bases and J lost 13; bases outside the gene matches: 9. The CDR3 coding sequence is TGCGCCAGCAGCCAAGAAGACAGGGAGGTGTATCCCCTCCACTTT. Translating gives CASSQEDREVYPLHF.

This chain links TRBV5-1 with TRBJ2-1, with 7 bases aligning to TRBD2. The germline V gene encodes CDR1 SGHRS and CDR2 YFSETQ. The CDR3 runs 14 residues. The junction had 4 bases not matched to a gene; V was cut back by 4 bases and J by 3 bases. CDR3 nucleotides: TGCGCCAGCAGCGCAGGACTAGACTACAATGAGCAGTTCTTC. Translation gives CASSAGLDYNEQFF.

This clone has at least ten counts. The chain couples TRBV4-2 to TRBJ2-2; perhaps TRBD2 as D (6 bases). The CDR3 length is 17 residues. Germline V gene lookup returns CDR1 LGHNA and CDR2 YNFKEQ. V lost 2 bases, J lost 0 bases, and 13 bases lay in between. The chain's CDR3 is CASSQMLATANTGELFF. For the CDR3, the DNA is TGTGCCAGCAGCCAAATGCTAGCGACGGCGAACACCGGGGAGCTGTTTTTT.

The chain joins TRBV19 to TRBJ1-1, with 8 nucleotides matching TRBD1. Germline V gives CDR1 LNHDA, CDR2 SQIVND (reference sequence). The CDR3 is 16 residues long. Trimming at V came to 5 bases and at J to 0 bases, leaving 8 bases not matched to a gene. The CDR3 DNA reads TGTGCCAGTAGTCTCCGGACAGGGTCCATGAACACTGAAGCTTTCTTT. This encodes CASSLRTGSMNTEAFF.

The chain carries TRBV6-5 and TRBJ1-2, with 7 bases that match TRBD1. V dropped 4 bases and J dropped 1; count of bases not matched to a gene: 6. The CDR3 loop spans 15 amino acids. Looked up from germline, CDR1 is MNHEY and CDR2 is SVGAGI. DNA for the CDR3: TGTGCCAGCAGTTTTACAGGGGACCGTAACTATGGCTACACCTTC. This sequence encodes CASSFTGDRNYGYTF.

The chain links TRBV6-5 to TRBJ2-4, with D possibly TRBD2 on 6 matching bases. From germline, CDR1 is MNHEY and CDR2 SVGAGI. The CDR3 loop spans 12 amino acids. V shed 8 bases and J shed 4 bases, with 9 bases lying between them. CDR3 region: CASGGIKNIQYF. In DNA form, the CDR3 reads TGTGCCAGCGGAGGGATAAAAAACATTCAGTACTTC.

At least ten counts were recorded for this clone. Here the CDR3 DNA reads TGTGCCATCAGTGAAAGGGGGACAGGGAGCTCCTACGAGCAGTACTTC. Amino acids: CAISERGTGSSYEQYF. The chain has TRBV10-3 and TRBJ2-7, with TRBD1 matching over 9 bases. CDR1 is ENHRY and CDR2 is SYGVKD in the germline V gene. With V trimmed by 3 bases and J by 0 bases, 6 bases remained unmatched. The CDR3 extends over 16 amino acids.

The rearrangement joins TRBV7-9 to TRBJ1-2, with 11 nucleotides matching TRBD1. From germline, CDR1 is SEHNR and CDR2 FQNEAQ (reference sequence). Germline trimming cut 1 base from V and 4 bases from J; bases unmatched to any gene: 8. This CDR3 is 17 amino acids long. This CDR3 reads CASSLGTGTGGGYGYTF. CDR3 nucleotide sequence: TGTGCCAGCAGCTTAGGGACCGGGACAGGGGGTGGCTATGGCTACACCTTC.

V gene TRBV24-1 combines with J gene TRBJ2-2; 10 bases are shared with TRBD1. The CDR3 is 17 amino acids. Trimming cost V 4 bases and J 5 bases; bases outside gene matches: 9. The germline gives CDR1 KGHDR, CDR2 SFDVKD. In DNA, the CDR3 is TGTGCCACCAGTGACATAAATGGACAGGGGGGAACCGGGGAGCTGTTTTTT. It yields the protein CATSDINGQGGTGELFF.

The genes are TRBV5-1 and TRBJ2-1; 12 bases align to TRBD2. After removal of 0 bases from V and 6 bases from J, the junction contained 4 bases not matched to a gene. Germline V lookup: CDR1 SGHRS, CDR2 YFSETQ. The length of the CDR3 is 16 residues. CDR3 sequence reads: CASSLVGLAGSNEQFF. CDR3 coding DNA: TGCGCCAGCAGCTTGGTAGGACTAGCGGGGAGCAATGAGCAGTTCTTC.